Sequencing of this TCR beta chain was carried out in a study of shared clonotypes between healthy human individuals. Study details: Aged 18 to 49, the donors were a couple of women and three men. Whole-study findings and limits: In a few donors, around 4.5% of naive CD4 clonotypes appeared in common. Across subsets, estimated richness was generally greater for naive than for memory populations. An anticipated effect of sequencing depth on clonotype sharing among donors was recognized.

As for this clone: The antigen remains undetermined.

CD45RO-negative cells were positively selected for CCR7, leaving out terminally differentiated effector memory CD45RA+ cells. Data came from immunoSEQ multiplex PCR; TCRdb stores just in-frame clones and leaves some out. The sample lists 450,000 to 700,000 clones; nearly 97% were seen once. The CDR3 length is 17 residues. V was clipped by 2 bases and J by 0 bases; unmatched bases: 6. Germline-derived CDR1 and CDR2 are MDHEN and SYDVKM. Sequenced input: naive CD8+ T cells sorted from blood. This TCR was recovered from a woman in her twenties or thirties in good health. This chain connects TRBV28 to TRBJ2-3; 9 nucleotides agree with TRBD2. CDR3 sequence (DNA): TGTGCCAGCAGTTTAGAACTAGCGGGCCCGAGCACAGATACGCAGTATTTT. Translation gives CASSLELAGPSTDTQYF.